Following are 3 T cell receptor beta chains from one sample sequenced in a study of blood T cell repertoires in COVID-19. Assay used: immunoSEQ multiplex PCR; TCRdb lists only in-frame clones, some missing. This sample carries more than 250,000 clones, approximately 82% of them seen once, and the ten largest clones take roughly 1.2%. The source material was peripheral blood. These TCRs come from a woman between 45 and 65 years old with acute or convalescent COVID-19.

In nucleotides, the CDR3 is TGTGCCAGCAGCGTGGGACAGGGGGCAGGCGAGCAGTACGTC. This codes for CASSVGQGAGEQYV. The genes are TRBV9 and TRBJ2-7, with 12 bases fitting TRBD1. This CDR3 is 14 amino acids long. Germline CDR1 reads SGDLS; CDR2 reads YYNGEE. Trimming removed 2 bases from V and 6 bases from J; junction bases left unmatched: 3.

The J gene is TRBJ2-5, the V gene TRBV30; D is possibly TRBD2 (5 bases). This CDR3 has 12 amino acids. The germline V gene has CDR1 GTSNPN and CDR2 SVGIG (reference sequence). V was cut by 3 bases and J by 5 bases, with 10 bases left in between. The CDR3 protein is CAWRLAAETQYF. CDR3 bases: TGTGCCTGGAGGCTAGCTGCGGAGACCCAGTACTTC. The full variable domain, rest sourced from reference TRBV30 and TRBJ2-5, is SQTIHQWPATLVQPVGSPLSLECTVEGTSNPNLYWYRQAAGRGLQLLFYSVGIGQISSEVPQNLSASRPQDRQFILSSKKLLLSDSGFYLCAWRLAAETQYFGPGTRLLVL.

In DNA, the CDR3 is TGTGCCAGCTCACCAACCGGGAGTACCCACGAGCAGTACTTC. This gives the protein CASSPTGSTHEQYF. The rearrangement joins TRBV18 to TRBJ2-7; tentative D call: TRBD2 (6 bases). The germline V gene has CDR1 KGHSH and CDR2 LQKENI. Between the trimmed V and J ends, which lost 2 bases and 5 bases, there was a span of 13 bases. The CDR3 length is 14 residues.